This T cell receptor beta chain was profiled in a study of long-term antiretroviral therapy in people with HIV. The CDR3 is made up of 14 amino acids. Germline CDR1 reads MNHNY; CDR2 reads SVGAGI (reference sequence). V lost 3 bases, J lost 2 bases, and 2 bases stayed unmatched. Every donor contributed at least one pre-ART and at least two post-ART PBMC samples. Notes on the study in general: Among HIV repertoires, CDR3 length ranges were narrower than those of controls. Pre-ART expanded clones dominated the repertoire at every time point. On ART adherence, viral resistance or therapy changes, no data were available.

An immunoSEQ assay, version v3.0, was performed at survey level. The repertoire was sequenced with immunoSEQ multiplex PCR; TCRdb's copy has only in-frame clones and lacks some. The sample consists of roughly 38,000 clones, 80% of them appearing once. A remark on this clone: Its antigen is currently unknown.

This clonotype was obtained from a man under 40 with HIV. The sample here was unsorted PBMCs, taken 3.4 years after starting antiretroviral therapy. V gene TRBV6-6 combines with J gene TRBJ1-2; 8 nucleotides align to TRBD1. The DNA of the CDR3 is TGTGCCAGCAGTTATGACAGGGGCAACTATGGCTACACCTTC. This encodes CASSYDRGNYGYTF.